This T cell receptor (beta chain) is drawn from a study of blood T cell repertoires in COVID-19. Overall study context: T cells, B-cell-depleted T cells, or PBMCs provided the cDNA or gDNA that served as material.

Generated by immunoSEQ multiplex PCR, the TCRdb table keeps only in-frame clones and is missing some. Of fewer than 50,000 clones in the sample, 81% are singletons; the top ten hold 30% to 45%. The CDR3 runs to 15 residues. J was trimmed by 4 bases and V by 5 bases; bases with no gene match: 7. Germline lookup yields CDR1 MDHEN and CDR2 SYDVKM. This sequence joins TRBV28 and TRBJ1-2, with 10 bases aligning to TRBD1. This clonotype originated in a man between 35 and 55 years old with active or convalescent COVID-19. The sample was peripheral blood. The CDR3 is CASSPPGQGIYGYTF. CDR3 coding DNA: TGTGCCAGCAGTCCCCCGGGACAGGGGATCTATGGCTACACCTTC.